These T cell receptor beta chains were read from a single sample in a study of cytotoxic CD8 clonotypes in ibrutinib-treated CLL. Sequenced by immunoSEQ multiplex PCR; TCRdb stores in-frame clones only, minus some. The data show some 200,000 clones, 60% to 80% seen once. Sequences were derived from PBMCs, sampled after 12 months of ibrutinib treatment. These receptors were obtained from a human donor with chronic lymphocytic leukemia. CDR3s include the opening cysteine and the closing phenylalanine or tryptophan. The order of the fields is J gene, D gene, V gene, clone size, CDR3 DNA, CDR3 protein. D genes are given only for firm matches. Size values are once, few and many counts, or a class for expanded clones, and some rows have none.

TRBJ2-4 | NA | TRBV4-1 | NA | TGCGCCAGCAGCCAAGCAGATTTTCTTCTAGCCAAAAACATTCAGTACTTC | CASSQADFLLAKNIQYF
TRBJ2-1 | NA | TRBV14 | NA | TGTGCCAGCAGCCACCTGGTTGAGGGCAATGAGCAGTTCTTC | CASSHLVEGNEQFF
TRBJ2-3 | NA | TRBV10-1 | NA | TGCGCCAGCAGTTGGGCACGGGGAGATACGCAGTATTTT | CASSWARGDTQYF
TRBJ2-4 | TRBD1 | TRBV19 | NA | TGTGCCAGTAGTCCGAGGACAGGGGGGAGCATTCAGTACTTC | CASSPRTGGSIQYF
TRBJ1-2 | NA | TRBV6-6 | NA | TGTGCCAGCAGTCAGGGAGATTCTTACTCTAACTATGGCTACACCTTC | CASSQGDSYSNYGYTF
TRBJ1-1 | NA | TRBV29-1 | many | TGCAGCGTTGGAGAGACAGCGAACACTGAAGCTTTCTTT | CSVGETANTEAFF
TRBJ2-7 | TRBD1 | TRBV7-7 | once | TGTGCTAGCAGCTTTCGGACAGGGGGCGGTAGTCTCGAGCAGTACTTC | CASSFRTGGGSLEQYF
TRBJ1-1 | NA | TRBV11-2 | few | TGTGCCAGCAGCCATAAGATAGCGATAAACACTGAAGCTTTCTTT | CASSHKIAINTEAFF
TRBJ1-3 | NA | TRBV7-6 | NA | TGTGCCAGCAGCTCGGGGCGGGGTAACACCATATATTTT | CASSSGRGNTIYF
TRBJ2-1 | NA | TRBV5-4 | NA | TGTGCCAGCAGCGAGGGTCTTGACAATGAGCAGTTCTTC | CASSEGLDNEQFF
TRBJ2-1 | NA | TRBV5-1 | once | TGCGCCAGCAGCTTACGGACAATTTACAATGAGCAGTTCTTC | CASSLRTIYNEQFF
TRBJ2-7 | NA | TRBV5-1 | NA | TGCGCCAGCAGCTATTCACCCGTGGGCTCCTACGAGCAGTACTTC | CASSYSPVGSYEQYF
TRBJ2-7 | TRBD2 | TRBV10-2 | NA | TGCGCCAGCTCGCGGGGGAGGGACTACGAGCAGTACTTC | CASSRGRDYEQYF
TRBJ1-2 | TRBD1 | TRBV5-1 | few | TGCGCCAGCAGCTTGGTGGGACAGGGGGTTGATGGCTACACCTTC | CASSLVGQGVDGYTF
TRBJ2-7 | TRBD2 | TRBV6-6 | NA | TGTGCCAGCGTTCAAGGTTCGGGAGGGAGCTACGAGCAGTACTTC | CASVQGSGGSYEQYF
TRBJ2-7 | NA | TRBV15 | NA | TGTGCCACCAGCAGAGGAGGTAACCACGAGCAGTACTTC | CATSRGGNHEQYF
TRBJ2-6 | NA | TRBV18 | NA | TGTGCCACCCATCTCTCTGGGGCCAACGTCCTGACTTTC | CATHLSGANVLTF
TRBJ2-7 | NA | TRBV6-6 | once | TGTGCCAGCAGGGCGCCTAGCTCCTACGAGCAGTACTTC | CASRAPSSYEQYF
TRBJ1-3 | NA | TRBV5-1 | NA | TGCGCCAGCAGCTGGGGGCCACAGGGCGCGGGAAACACCATATATTTT | CASSWGPQGAGNTIYF
TRBJ2-5 | NA | TRBV30 | NA | TGTGCCTGGAGTGATAAGCGATTCCAAGAGACCCAGTACTTC | CAWSDKRFQETQYF
TRBJ2-1 | NA | TRBV7-3 | NA | TGTGCCAGCAGCTTATACCCGGGGGATGAGCAGTTCTTC | CASSLYPGDEQFF
TRBJ1-5 | NA | TRBV18 | NA | TGTGCCAGCTCACGGCCAGGGCAGGATCAGCCCCAGCATTTT | CASSRPGQDQPQHF
TRBJ1-1 | NA | TRBV7-9 | NA | TGTGCCAGCAGCCCTTCGTGGTCCCCTGAAGCTTTCTTT | CASSPSWSPEAFF
TRBJ2-7 | TRBD2 | TRBV2 | NA | TGTGCCAGCACCCCTAGCGGAAGCTCCTACGAGCAGTACTTC | CASTPSGSSYEQYF
TRBJ1-1 | NA | TRBV6-1 | few | TGTGCCAGCAGTGAGCAGGGTGGCACTGAAGCTTTCTTT | CASSEQGGTEAFF
TRBJ1-2 | TRBD1 | TRBV27 | NA | TGTGCCAGCAGGGACTTAGACAGGGGCTATGGCTACACCTTC | CASRDLDRGYGYTF
TRBJ2-5 | NA | TRBV18 | NA | TGTGCCAGCTCCGATGGCCCCCAGGGGGGGACCCAGTACTTC | CASSDGPQGGTQYF
TRBJ1-2 | TRBD1 | TRBV20-1 | NA | TGCAGCACGACAGGGAACTATGGCTACACCTTC | CSTTGNYGYTF